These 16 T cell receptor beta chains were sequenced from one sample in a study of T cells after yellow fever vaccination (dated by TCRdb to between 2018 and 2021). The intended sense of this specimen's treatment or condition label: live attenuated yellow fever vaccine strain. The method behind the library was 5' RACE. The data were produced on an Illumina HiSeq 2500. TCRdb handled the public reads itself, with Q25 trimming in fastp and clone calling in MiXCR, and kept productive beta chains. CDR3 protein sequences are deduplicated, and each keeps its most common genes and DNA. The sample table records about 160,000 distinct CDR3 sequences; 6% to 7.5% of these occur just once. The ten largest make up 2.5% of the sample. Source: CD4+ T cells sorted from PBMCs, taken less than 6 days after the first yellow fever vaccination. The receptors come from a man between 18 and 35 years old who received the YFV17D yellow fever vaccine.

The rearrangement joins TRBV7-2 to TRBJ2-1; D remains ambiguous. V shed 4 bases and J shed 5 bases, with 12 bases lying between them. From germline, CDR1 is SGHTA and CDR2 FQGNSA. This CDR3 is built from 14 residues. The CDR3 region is CASSSGIDDNEQFF. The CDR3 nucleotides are TGTGCCAGCAGCTCTGGTATTGATGACAATGAGCAGTTCTTC.

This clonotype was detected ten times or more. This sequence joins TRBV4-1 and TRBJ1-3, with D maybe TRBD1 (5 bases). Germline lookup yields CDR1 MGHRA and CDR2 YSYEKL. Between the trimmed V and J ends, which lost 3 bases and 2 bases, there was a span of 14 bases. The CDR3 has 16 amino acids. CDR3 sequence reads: CASSHVGRETGNTIYF. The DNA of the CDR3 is TGCGCCAGCAGCCACGTGGGGCGGGAAACTGGAAACACCATATATTTT.

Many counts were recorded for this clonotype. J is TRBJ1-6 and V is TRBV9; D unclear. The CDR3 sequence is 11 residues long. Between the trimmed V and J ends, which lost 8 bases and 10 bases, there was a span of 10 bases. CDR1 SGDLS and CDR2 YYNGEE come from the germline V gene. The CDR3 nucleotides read TGTGCCAGAGAGCGGGAATCACCCCTCCACTTT. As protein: CARERESPLHF.

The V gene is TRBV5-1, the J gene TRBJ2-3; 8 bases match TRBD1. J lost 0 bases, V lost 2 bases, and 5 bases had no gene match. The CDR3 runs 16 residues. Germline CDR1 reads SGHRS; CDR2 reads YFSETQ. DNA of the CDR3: TGCGCCAGCAGCTTCTGGACAGGGTCTAGCACAGATACGCAGTATTTT. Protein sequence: CASSFWTGSSTDTQYF.

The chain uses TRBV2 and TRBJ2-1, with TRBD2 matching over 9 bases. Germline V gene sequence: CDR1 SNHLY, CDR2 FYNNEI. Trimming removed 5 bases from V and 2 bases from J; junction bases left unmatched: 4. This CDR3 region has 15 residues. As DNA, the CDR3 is TGTGCCAGCAGTCGGCGCGGGGGGGCCTACAATGAGCAGTTCTTC. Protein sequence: CASSRRGGAYNEQFF. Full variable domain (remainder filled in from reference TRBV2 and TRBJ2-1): EPEVTQTPSHQVTQMGQEVILRCVPISNHLYFYWYRQILGQKVEFLVSFYNNEISEKSEIFDDQFSVERPDGSNFTLKIRSTKLEDSAMYFCASSRRGGAYNEQFFGPGTRLTVL.

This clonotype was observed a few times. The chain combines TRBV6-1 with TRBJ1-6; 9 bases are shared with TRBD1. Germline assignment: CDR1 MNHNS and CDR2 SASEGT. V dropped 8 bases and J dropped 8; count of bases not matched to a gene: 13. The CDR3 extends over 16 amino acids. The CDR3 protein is CASRVRPGQGDSPLHF. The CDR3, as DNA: TGTGCCAGCCGGGTCCGCCCGGGACAGGGAGATTCACCCCTCCACTTT.

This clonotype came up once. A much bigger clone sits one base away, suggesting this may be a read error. In DNA, the CDR3 is TGTGCCAGCAGCCCAGGACGTCTGAACACTGAAGCTTCCTTT. This codes for CASSPGRLNTEASF. The rearrangement joins TRBV7-2 to TRBJ1-1, with no clear D. From germline, CDR1 is SGHTA and CDR2 FQGNSA. This CDR3 is 14 amino acids long.

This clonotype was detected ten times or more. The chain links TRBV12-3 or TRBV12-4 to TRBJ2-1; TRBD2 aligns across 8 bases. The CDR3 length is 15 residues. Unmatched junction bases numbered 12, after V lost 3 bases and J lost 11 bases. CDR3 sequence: CASSLGLAGGNKQFF. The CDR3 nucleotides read TGTGCCAGCAGTTTGGGCCTAGCGGGCGGTAACAAGCAGTTCTTC.

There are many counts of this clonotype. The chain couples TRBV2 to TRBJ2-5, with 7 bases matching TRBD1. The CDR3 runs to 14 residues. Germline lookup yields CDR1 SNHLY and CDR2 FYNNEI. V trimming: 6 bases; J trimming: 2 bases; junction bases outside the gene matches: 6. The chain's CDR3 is CASSLRGQQETQYF. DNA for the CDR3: TGTGCCAGCAGCCTACGGGGACAGCAAGAGACCCAGTACTTC.

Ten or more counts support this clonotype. The CDR3 spells CASSLESLRHKPYEQYF. CDR3 coding DNA: TGCGCCAGCAGCTTGGAGAGTTTGCGACATAAACCCTACGAGCAGTACTTC. The chain couples TRBV5-1 to TRBJ2-7; D gene uncertain. This CDR3 contains 17 residues. The germline CDR1 and CDR2 sequences are SGHRS and YFSETQ. With 0 bases removed from V and 2 bases from J, the gap between germline ends came to 18 bases.

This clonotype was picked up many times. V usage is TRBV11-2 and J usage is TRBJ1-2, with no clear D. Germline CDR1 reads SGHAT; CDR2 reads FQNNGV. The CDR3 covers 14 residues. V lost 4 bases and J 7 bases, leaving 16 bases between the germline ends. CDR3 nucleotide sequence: TGTGCCAGCAGCTCCCCCCCCGAGGTTCGTGGCTACACCTTC. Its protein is CASSSPPEVRGYTF.

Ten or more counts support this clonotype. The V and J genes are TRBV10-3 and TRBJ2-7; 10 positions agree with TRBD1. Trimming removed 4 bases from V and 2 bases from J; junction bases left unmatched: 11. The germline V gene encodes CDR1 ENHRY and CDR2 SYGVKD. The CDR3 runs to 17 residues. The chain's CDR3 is CAISATEGQGIAYEQYF. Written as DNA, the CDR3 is TGTGCCATCAGTGCCACGGAGGGACAGGGGATAGCCTACGAGCAGTACTTC.

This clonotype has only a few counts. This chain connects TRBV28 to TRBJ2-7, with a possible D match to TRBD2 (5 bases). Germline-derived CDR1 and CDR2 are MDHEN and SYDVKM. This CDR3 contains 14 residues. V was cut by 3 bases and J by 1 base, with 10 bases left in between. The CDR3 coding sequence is TGTGCCAGCAGTTTTGCCGGGAAGTCCTACGAGCAGTACGTC. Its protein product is CASSFAGKSYEQYV.

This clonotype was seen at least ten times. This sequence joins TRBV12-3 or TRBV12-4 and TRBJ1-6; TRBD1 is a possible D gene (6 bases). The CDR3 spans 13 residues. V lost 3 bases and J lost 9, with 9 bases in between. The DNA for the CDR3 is TGTGCCAGCAGTTTGTCACAGGGTTCACCCCTCCACTTT. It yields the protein CASSLSQGSPLHF.

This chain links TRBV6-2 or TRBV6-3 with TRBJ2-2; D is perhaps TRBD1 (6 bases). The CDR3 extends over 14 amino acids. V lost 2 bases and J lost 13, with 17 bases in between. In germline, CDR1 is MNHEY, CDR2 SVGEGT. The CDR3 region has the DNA TGTGCCAGCAGTTACCGTACAGGGTCGCGTTGGCTGTTTTTT. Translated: CASSYRTGSRWLFF.

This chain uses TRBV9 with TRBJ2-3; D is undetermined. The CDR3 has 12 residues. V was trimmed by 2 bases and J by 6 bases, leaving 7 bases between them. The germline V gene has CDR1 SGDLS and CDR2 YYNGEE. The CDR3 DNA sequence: TGTGCCAGCAGCGTCATCTTCGATACGCAGTATTTT. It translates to CASSVIFDTQYF.